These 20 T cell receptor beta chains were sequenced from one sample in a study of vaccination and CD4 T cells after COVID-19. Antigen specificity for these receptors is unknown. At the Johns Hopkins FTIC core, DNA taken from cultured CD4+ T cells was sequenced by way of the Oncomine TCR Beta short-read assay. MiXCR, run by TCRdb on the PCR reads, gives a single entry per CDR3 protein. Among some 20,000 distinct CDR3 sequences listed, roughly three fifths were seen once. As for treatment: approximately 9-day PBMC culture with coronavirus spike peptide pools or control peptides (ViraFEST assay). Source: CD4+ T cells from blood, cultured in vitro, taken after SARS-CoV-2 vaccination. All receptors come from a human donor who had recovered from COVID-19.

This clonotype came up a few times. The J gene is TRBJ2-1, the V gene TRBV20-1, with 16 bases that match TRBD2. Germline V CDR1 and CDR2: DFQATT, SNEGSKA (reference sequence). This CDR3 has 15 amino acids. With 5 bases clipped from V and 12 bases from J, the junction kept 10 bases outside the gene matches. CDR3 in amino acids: CSARIGTSGGVAQFF. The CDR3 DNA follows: TGCAGTGCTCGGATAGGGACTAGCGGGGGGGTGGCGCAGTTCTTC.

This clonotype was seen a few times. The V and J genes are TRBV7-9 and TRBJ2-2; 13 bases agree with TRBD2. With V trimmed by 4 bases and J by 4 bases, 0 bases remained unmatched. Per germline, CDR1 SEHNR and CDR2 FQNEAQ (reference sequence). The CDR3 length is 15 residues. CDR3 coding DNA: TGTGCCAGCAGCTGGACTAGCGGGGGCACCGGGGAGCTGTTTTTT. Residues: CASSWTSGGTGELFF.

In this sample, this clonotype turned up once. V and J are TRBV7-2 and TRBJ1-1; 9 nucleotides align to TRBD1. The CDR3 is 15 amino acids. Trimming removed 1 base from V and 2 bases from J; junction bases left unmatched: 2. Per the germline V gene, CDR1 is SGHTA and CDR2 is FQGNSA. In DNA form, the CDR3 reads TGTGCCAGCAGCTTAGGACAGGGGGTCAACACTGAAGCTTTCTTT. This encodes CASSLGQGVNTEAFF.

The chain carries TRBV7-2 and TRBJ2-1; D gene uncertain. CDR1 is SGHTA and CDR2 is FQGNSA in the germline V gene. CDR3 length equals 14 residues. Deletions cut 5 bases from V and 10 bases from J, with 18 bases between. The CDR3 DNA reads TGTGCCAGCAGCCGATACCTGTACCCCGGCGAGCAGTTCTTC. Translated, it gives CASSRYLYPGEQFF.

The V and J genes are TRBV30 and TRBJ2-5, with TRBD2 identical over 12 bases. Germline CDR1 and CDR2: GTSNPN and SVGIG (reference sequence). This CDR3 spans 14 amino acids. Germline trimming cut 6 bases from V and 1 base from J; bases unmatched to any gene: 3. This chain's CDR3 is CACRLAGAQETQYF. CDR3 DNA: TGTGCCTGTCGACTAGCGGGGGCCCAAGAGACCCAGTACTTC.

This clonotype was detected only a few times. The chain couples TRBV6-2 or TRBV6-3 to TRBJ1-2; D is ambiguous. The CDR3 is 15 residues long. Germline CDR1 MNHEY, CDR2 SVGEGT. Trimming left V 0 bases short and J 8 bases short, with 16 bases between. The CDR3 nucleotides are TGTGCCAGCAGTTACTCGAATGTCGGGGATCGCGGCTACACCTTC. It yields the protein CASSYSNVGDRGYTF.

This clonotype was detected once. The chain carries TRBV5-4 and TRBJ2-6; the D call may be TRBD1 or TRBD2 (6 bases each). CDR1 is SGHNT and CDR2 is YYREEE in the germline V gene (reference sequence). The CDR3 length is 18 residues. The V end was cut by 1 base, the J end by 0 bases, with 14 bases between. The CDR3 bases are TGTGCCAGCAGCTTGTTGGAGGGGGTTAGCTCTGGGGCCAACGTCCTGACTTTC. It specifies CASSLLEGVSSGANVLTF.

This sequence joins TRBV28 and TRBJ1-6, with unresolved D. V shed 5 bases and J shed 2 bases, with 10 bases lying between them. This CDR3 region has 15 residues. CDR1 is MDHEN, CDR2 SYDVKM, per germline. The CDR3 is CASSPERPYNSPLHF. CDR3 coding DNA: TGTGCCAGCAGTCCCGAACGTCCCTATAATTCACCCCTCCACTTT.

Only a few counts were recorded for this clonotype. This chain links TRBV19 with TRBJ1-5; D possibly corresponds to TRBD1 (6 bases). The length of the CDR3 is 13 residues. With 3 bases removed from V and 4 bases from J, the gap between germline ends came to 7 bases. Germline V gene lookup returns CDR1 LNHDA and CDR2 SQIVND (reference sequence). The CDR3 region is CASSMQGNQPQHF. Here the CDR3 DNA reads TGTGCCAGTAGTATGCAGGGGAATCAGCCCCAGCATTTT.

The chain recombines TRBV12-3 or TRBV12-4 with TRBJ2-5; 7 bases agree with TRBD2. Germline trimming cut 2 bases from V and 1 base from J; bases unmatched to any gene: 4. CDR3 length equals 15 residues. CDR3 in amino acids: CASSLFGGVQETQYF. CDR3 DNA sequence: TGTGCCAGCAGTTTATTTGGGGGGGTCCAAGAGACCCAGTACTTC.

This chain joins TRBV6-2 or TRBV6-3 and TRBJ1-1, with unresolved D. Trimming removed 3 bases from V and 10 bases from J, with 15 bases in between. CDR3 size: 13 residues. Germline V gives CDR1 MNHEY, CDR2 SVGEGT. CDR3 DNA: TGTGCCAGCAGTTATATCTCCCGTGCTGGAGCTTTCTTT. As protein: CASSYISRAGAFF.

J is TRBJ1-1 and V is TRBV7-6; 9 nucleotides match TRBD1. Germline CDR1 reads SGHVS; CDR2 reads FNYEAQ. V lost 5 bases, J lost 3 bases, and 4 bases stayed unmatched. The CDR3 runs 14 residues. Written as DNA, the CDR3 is TGTGCCAGCAGCCCGGGACAGGGAGACACTGAAGCTTTCTTT. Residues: CASSPGQGDTEAFF.

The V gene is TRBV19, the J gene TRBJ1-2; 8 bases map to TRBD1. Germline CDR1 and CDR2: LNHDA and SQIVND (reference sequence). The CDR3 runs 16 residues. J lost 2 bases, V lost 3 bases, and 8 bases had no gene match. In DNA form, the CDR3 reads TGTGCCAGTAGTATTTTGTGGGACAGGCGAAACTATGGCTACACCTTC. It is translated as CASSILWDRRNYGYTF.

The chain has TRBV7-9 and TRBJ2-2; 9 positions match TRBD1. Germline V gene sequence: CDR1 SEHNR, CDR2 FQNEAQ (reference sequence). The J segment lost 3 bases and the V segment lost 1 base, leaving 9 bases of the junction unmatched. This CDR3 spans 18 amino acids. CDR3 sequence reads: CASSLGSGTGPYTGELFF. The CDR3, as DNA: TGTGCCAGCAGCTTAGGAAGCGGGACAGGGCCATACACCGGGGAGCTGTTTTTT.

The CDR3 sequence is CATSARDRGHEQYF. The CDR3 DNA sequence: TGTGCCACCAGCGCCCGGGACAGGGGGCACGAGCAGTACTTC. The V gene is TRBV15, the J gene TRBJ2-7; 12 positions match TRBD1. The V gene's germline CDR1 is LNHNV and CDR2 YYDKDF (reference sequence). The CDR3 has 14 amino acids. V gave up 5 bases and J gave up 5 bases; unmatched junction bases: 4. Based on the CDR3 plus reference TRBV15 and TRBJ2-7, the full variable domain is DAMVIQNPRYQVTQFGKPVTLSCSQTLNHNVMYWYQQKSSQAPKLLFHYYDKDFNNEADTPDNFQSRRPNTSFCFLDIRSPGLGDTAMYLCATSARDRGHEQYFGPGTRLTVT.

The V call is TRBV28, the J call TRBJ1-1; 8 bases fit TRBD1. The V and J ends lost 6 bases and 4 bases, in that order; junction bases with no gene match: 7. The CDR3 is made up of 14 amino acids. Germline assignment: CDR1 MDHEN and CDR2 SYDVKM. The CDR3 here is CASSQMDRATEAFF. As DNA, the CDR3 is TGTGCCAGCAGCCAGATGGACAGGGCCACTGAAGCTTTCTTT.

The chain's CDR3 is CASGRGGGETQYF. CDR3 DNA sequence: TGTGCCAGCGGACGGGGGGGCGGTGAGACCCAGTACTTC. This chain joins TRBV7-3 and TRBJ2-5, with 8 bases matching TRBD2. Germline CDR1 SGHTA, CDR2 FQGTGA. J gave up 5 bases and V 8 bases, and 7 bases lay outside the gene matches. CDR3 length equals 13 residues.

CDR3 residues: CSARAGLGWNSPLHF. The CDR3 DNA reads TGCAGTGCTAGAGCTGGTCTAGGGTGGAATTCACCCCTCCACTTT. The chain recombines TRBV20-1 with TRBJ1-6; D gene uncertain. Trimming removed 1 base at V and 7 bases at J, with 14 bases between. The CDR3 is made up of 15 amino acids. CDR1 is DFQATT, CDR2 SNEGSKA, per germline (reference sequence).

The CDR3 nucleotides read TGTGCCAGCAAACTAACGGGACTAGCTGGTAAAGAGACCCAGTACTTC. Amino acids: CASKLTGLAGKETQYF. The chain links TRBV7-2 to TRBJ2-5; 9 bases map to TRBD2. The CDR3 consists of 16 residues. Per germline, CDR1 SGHTA and CDR2 FQGNSA. Unmatched junction bases numbered 12, after V lost 7 bases and J lost 3 bases.

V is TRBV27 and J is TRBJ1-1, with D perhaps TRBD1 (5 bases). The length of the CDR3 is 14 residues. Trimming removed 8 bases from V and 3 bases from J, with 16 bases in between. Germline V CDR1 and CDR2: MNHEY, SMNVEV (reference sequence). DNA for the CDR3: TGTGCCAGCGGCCCCGGGACTTTGTACACTGAAGCTTTCTTT. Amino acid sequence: CASGPGTLYTEAFF.